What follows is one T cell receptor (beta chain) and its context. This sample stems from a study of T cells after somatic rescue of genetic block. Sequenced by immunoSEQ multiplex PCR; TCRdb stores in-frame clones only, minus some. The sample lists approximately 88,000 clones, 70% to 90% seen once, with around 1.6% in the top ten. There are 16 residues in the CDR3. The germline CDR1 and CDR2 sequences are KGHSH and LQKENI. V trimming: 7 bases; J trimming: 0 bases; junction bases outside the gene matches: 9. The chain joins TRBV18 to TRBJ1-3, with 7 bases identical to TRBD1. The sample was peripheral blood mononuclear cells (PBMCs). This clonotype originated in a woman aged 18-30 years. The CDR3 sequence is CASFGPDRVSGNTIYF. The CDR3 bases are TGTGCCAGCTTCGGTCCCGACAGGGTCTCTGGAAACACCATATATTTT.